The 11 T cell receptor beta chains below were found in one sample sequenced in a study of blood T cell repertoires in COVID-19. TCRdb keeps only in-frame clones here, not all; method: immunoSEQ multiplex PCR. The table has 330,000 or so clones, approximately 90% seen once. Sequenced sample: peripheral blood. These receptors were taken from a woman aged 55-70 years with COVID-19, enrolled during active disease.

The V gene is TRBV3-1 (or the pseudogene TRBV3-2), the J gene TRBJ1-2, with D possibly being TRBD1 (6 bases). CDR3 length: 16 amino acids. The V and J ends lost 3 bases and 0 bases respectively, with 14 bases between them. Germline CDR1 is LGHDT and CDR2 is YNNKEL (reference sequence). The CDR3 here is CASSHLGQPSNYGYTF. CDR3 nucleotide sequence: TGTGCCAGCAGCCATTTAGGACAGCCGTCTAACTATGGCTACACCTTC.

This clone was seen only a few times. The J gene is TRBJ1-5, the V gene TRBV7-2, with D maybe TRBD1 (6 bases). The CDR3 consists of 15 residues. Trimming stripped 5 bases from V and 2 bases from J, with 13 bases between. CDR1 is SGHTA, CDR2 FQGNSA, per germline. The DNA for the CDR3 is TGTGCCAGCAGCCCAGGAGGGGGGGGCAATCAGCCCCAGCATTTT. This gives the protein CASSPGGGGNQPQHF. Drawing the rest from reference TRBV7-2 and TRBJ1-5, the complete variable domain is GAGVSQSPSNKVTEKGKDVELRCDPISGHTALYWYRQSLGQGLEFLIYFQGNSAPDKSGLPSDRFSAERTGGSVSTLTIQRTQQEDSAVYLCASSPGGGGNQPQHFGDGTRLSIL.

The chain is built from TRBV9 and TRBJ2-1, with 9 bases that match TRBD2. The CDR3 has 16 residues. J was trimmed by 6 bases and V by 3 bases; bases with no gene match: 10. Germline lookup yields CDR1 SGDLS and CDR2 YYNGEE. The CDR3, as DNA: TGTGCCAGCAGCGGGCTGGCGGGGGGGCCCTCCAATGAGCAGTTCTTC. Protein product: CASSGLAGGPSNEQFF.

The chain is built from TRBV14 and TRBJ2-2; D might be TRBD1 (5 bases). The germline V gene has CDR1 SGHDN and CDR2 FVKESK. CDR3 size: 19 residues. V was cut by 0 bases and J by 1 base, with 18 bases left in between. The CDR3 sequence: CASSQDWGRQGRNTGELFF. The CDR3 DNA reads as TGTGCCAGCAGCCAAGACTGGGGCCGGCAGGGTAGGAACACCGGGGAGCTGTTTTTT.

The chain carries TRBV27 and TRBJ1-2; tentatively, D is TRBD1 (5 bases). CDR1 is MNHEY and CDR2 is SMNVEV in the germline V gene (reference sequence). V shed 5 bases and J shed 0 bases, with 16 bases lying between them. The CDR3 is 16 amino acids. The CDR3 DNA is TGTGCCAGCAGTGCCGGGGGGTCGTTAGCTAACTATGGCTACACCTTC. Residues: CASSAGGSLANYGYTF.

CDR3 nucleotides: TGTGCCAGCAGCGTAAGAGGGGGCACTGAAGCTTTCTTT. Protein: CASSVRGGTEAFF. The chain has TRBV7-3 and TRBJ1-1; a weak D match, TRBD1 (6 bases). The germline gives CDR1 SGHTA, CDR2 FQGTGA. V was trimmed by 5 bases and J by 4 bases, leaving 11 bases between them. The CDR3 is 13 amino acids.

The rearrangement uses TRBV5-1 and TRBJ1-6, with D possibly TRBD1 on 6 matching bases. V shed 0 bases and J shed 8 bases, with 12 bases lying between them. The germline gives CDR1 SGHRS, CDR2 YFSETQ. The length of the CDR3 is 15 residues. CDR3 DNA sequence: TGCGCCAGCAGCTTGGGTGGGGGGGCAGATTCACCCCTCCACTTT. Encoded protein: CASSLGGGADSPLHF.

The chain is built from TRBV11-2 and TRBJ2-3; 8 bases are shared with TRBD2. The CDR3 has 15 amino acids. V lost 6 bases and J lost 2; bases outside the gene matches: 7. From germline, CDR1 is SGHAT and CDR2 FQNNGV. CDR3 sequence reads: CASRSTSGYTDTQYF. CDR3 sequence (DNA): TGTGCCAGCAGGTCAACTAGCGGATACACAGATACGCAGTATTTT.

Here the CDR3 DNA reads TGTGCCAGCCGGGAGGGTGGGCCAGCTGGAAACACCATATATTTT. This gives the protein CASREGGPAGNTIYF. The chain carries TRBV7-2 and TRBJ1-3; D gene uncertain. The V end was cut by 8 bases, the J end by 2 bases, with 16 bases between. CDR3 length: 15 residues. Germline CDR1 and CDR2: SGHTA and FQGNSA.

The V and J genes are TRBV4-2 and TRBJ1-1; no firm D call. CDR3 size: 13 residues. Looked up from germline, CDR1 is LGHNA and CDR2 is YNFKEQ. V was clipped by 1 base and J by 1 base, with 4 bases between them. CDR3 sequence: CASSQVENTEAFF. In nucleotides, the CDR3 is TGTGCCAGCAGCCAAGTAGAGAACACTGAAGCTTTCTTT.

The chain joins TRBV7-2 to TRBJ1-6, with D tentatively TRBD1 (6 bases). Per germline, CDR1 SGHTA and CDR2 FQGNSA. V lost 8 bases, J lost 10 bases, and 15 bases lay in between. CDR3 length: 13 amino acids. In DNA form, the CDR3 reads TGTGCCAGCGGGCGGACAGCCCTATCACCCCTCCACTTT. Its protein is CASGRTALSPLHF.